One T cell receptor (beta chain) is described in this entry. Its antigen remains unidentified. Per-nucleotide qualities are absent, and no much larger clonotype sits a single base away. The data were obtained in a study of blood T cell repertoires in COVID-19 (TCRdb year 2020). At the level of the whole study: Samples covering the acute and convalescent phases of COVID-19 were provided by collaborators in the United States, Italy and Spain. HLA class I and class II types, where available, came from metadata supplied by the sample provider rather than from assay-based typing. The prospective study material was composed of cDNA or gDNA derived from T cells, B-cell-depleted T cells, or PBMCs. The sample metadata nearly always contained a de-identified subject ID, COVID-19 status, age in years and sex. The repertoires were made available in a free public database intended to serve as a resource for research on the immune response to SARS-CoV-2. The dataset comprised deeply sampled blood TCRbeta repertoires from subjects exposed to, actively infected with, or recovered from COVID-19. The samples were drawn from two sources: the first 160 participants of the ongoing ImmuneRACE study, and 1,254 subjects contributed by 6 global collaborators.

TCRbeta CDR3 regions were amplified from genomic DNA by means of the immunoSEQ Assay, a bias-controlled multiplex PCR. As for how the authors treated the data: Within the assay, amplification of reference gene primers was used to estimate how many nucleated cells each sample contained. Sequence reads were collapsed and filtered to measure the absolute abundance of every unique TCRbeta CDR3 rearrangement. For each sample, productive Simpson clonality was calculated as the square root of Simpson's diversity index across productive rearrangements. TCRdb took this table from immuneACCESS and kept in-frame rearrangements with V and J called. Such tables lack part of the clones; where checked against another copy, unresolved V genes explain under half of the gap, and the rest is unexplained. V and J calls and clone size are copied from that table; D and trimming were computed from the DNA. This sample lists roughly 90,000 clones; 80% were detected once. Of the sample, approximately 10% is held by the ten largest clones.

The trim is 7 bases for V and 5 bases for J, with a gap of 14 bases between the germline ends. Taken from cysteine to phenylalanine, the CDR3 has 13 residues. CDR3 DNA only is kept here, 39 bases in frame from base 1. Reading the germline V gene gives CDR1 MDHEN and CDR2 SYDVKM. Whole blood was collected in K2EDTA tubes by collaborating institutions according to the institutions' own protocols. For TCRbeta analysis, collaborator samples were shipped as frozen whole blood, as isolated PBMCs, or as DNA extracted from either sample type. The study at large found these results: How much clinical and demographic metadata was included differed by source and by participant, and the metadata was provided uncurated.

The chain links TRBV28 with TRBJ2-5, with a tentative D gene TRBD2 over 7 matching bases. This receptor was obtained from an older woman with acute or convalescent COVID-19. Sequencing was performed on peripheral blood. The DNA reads TGTGCCAGCAACCGGGGGGCACTGGAGACCCAGTACTTC. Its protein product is CASNRGALETQYF.